The 8 T cell receptor beta chains in this list originate from one sample, sequenced in a study of cytomegalovirus exposure and HLA in healthy donors. The repertoire was sequenced with immunoSEQ multiplex PCR; TCRdb's copy has only in-frame clones and lacks some. The sample includes 70,000 or so clones, approximately 94% of them seen just once. The material sequenced was PBMCs. These receptors came from a young woman in good health and CMV-seronegative.

The chain is built from TRBV4-2 and TRBJ2-7; the match to TRBD1 covers 11 bases. This CDR3 is built from 18 residues. The J segment lost 4 bases and the V segment lost 0 bases, leaving 11 bases of the junction unmatched. Germline-derived CDR1 and CDR2 are LGHNA and YNFKEQ. In DNA, the CDR3 is TGTGCCAGCAGCCAAGATCCCCTCGGACAGGGGGCATGGTACGAGCAGTACTTC. Translation: CASSQDPLGQGAWYEQYF.

The CDR3: CASSLGDREQYF. The CDR3 nucleotides are TGTGCCAGCAGTTTAGGGGACAGGGAGCAGTACTTC. V and J are TRBV28 and TRBJ2-7, with 8 bases that match TRBD1. The germline CDR1 and CDR2 sequences are MDHEN and SYDVKM. J lost 7 bases, V lost 2 bases, and 1 base had no gene match. CDR3 length: 12 amino acids.

The V gene is TRBV4-3, the J gene TRBJ1-2, with 7 bases identical to TRBD1. The CDR3 spans 15 residues. Germline CDR1 and CDR2: LGHNA and YSLEER. With 0 bases clipped from V and 6 bases from J, the junction kept 7 bases outside the gene matches. In nucleotides, the CDR3 is TGCGCCAGCAGCCAAGATACGGGACAGAGAGATGGCTACACCTTC. Translation: CASSQDTGQRDGYTF.

V is TRBV7-2 and J is TRBJ1-2; perhaps TRBD1 as D (6 bases). V was cut by 5 bases and J by 4 bases, with 17 bases left in between. Germline V gene data show CDR1 as SGHTA and CDR2 as FQGNSA. The CDR3 consists of 15 residues. The CDR3 reads CASSRDSGQPYGYTF. DNA of the CDR3: TGTGCCAGCAGCAGAGACTCAGGACAGCCCTATGGCTACACCTTC.

Of note for this clone: Distinct nucleotide sequences in the sample also encode this CDR3. V usage is TRBV6-5 and J usage is TRBJ1-1, with D tentatively TRBD1 (5 bases). CDR3 length: 14 amino acids. V dropped 2 bases and J dropped 2 bases, with 9 bases sitting between them. From germline, CDR1 is MNHEY and CDR2 SVGAGI. The CDR3 nucleotides are TGTGCCAGCAGTTACGGGGGGAGTAACACTGAAGCTTTCTTT. Its translation is CASSYGGSNTEAFF.

The genes are TRBV7-9 and TRBJ2-1; perhaps TRBD1 as D (5 bases). CDR1 SEHNR and CDR2 FQNEAQ come from the germline V gene (reference sequence). V gave up 5 bases and J gave up 7 bases, with 18 bases separating them. The CDR3 covers 15 residues. The DNA for the CDR3 is TGTGCCAGCAGCCTTTTGGGCAGGACATCGAATGAGCAGTTCTTC. Translating it yields CASSLLGRTSNEQFF.

Note on this clone: At one end, the junction sequence differs from germline, possibly due to a read error. The V gene is TRBV7-2, the J gene TRBJ1-6, with 10 bases identical to TRBD1. Germline V gene lookup returns CDR1 SGHTA and CDR2 FQGNSA. The CDR3 extends over 16 amino acids. CDR3: CASSLAAGTGDSPLHF. The CDR3 nucleotides are TGTGCCAGCAGCCTAGCTGCCGGGACAGGGGATTCACCCCTCCACTTT.

This chain joins TRBV7-8 and TRBJ1-2; 8 bases align to TRBD1. After removal of 5 bases from V and 4 bases from J, the junction contained 6 bases not matched to a gene. Germline V gene data show CDR1 as SGHVS and CDR2 as FQNEAQ. The CDR3 is 14 amino acids. The chain's CDR3 is CASSHRQGSYGYTF. DNA of the CDR3: TGTGCCAGCAGCCATCGACAGGGGAGCTATGGCTACACCTTC.